The sequence of this T cell receptor beta chain was determined in a study of T cell responses to AZD1222 COVID-19 vaccine. The overall study: Researchers grouped second doses given at about 4 or about 12 weeks into one pool.

With regard to this clone: The antigen remains undetermined.

The repertoire was sequenced with immunoSEQ multiplex PCR; TCRdb's copy has only in-frame clones and lacks some. This table has some 110,000 clones, about 90% appearing once. Germline assignment: CDR1 LNHNV and CDR2 YYDKDF (reference sequence). The CDR3 is made up of 14 amino acids. V gave up 1 base and J gave up 1 base, with 7 bases separating them. General study points: Among vaccine-associated CD4 TCRs, coverage spanned spike, with dominance at 160-218 and 743-854.

This receptor was identified in an adult in good health. The input for sequencing was peripheral blood, taken on day 0 of AZD1222 vaccination. This sequence joins TRBV15 and TRBJ1-1, with no clear D. The CDR3 nucleotides read TGTGCCACCAGCAGAGTCAAACAGAACACTGAAGCTTTCTTT. It codes for CATSRVKQNTEAFF.